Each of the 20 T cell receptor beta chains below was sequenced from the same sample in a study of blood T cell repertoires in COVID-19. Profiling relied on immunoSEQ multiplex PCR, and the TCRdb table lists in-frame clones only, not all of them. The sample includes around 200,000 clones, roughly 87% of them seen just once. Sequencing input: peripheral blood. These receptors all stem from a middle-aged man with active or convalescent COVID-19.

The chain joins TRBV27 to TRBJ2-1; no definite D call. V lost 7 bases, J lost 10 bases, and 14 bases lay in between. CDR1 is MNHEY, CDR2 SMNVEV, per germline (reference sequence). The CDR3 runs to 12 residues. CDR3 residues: CASNPFGREQFF. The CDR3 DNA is TGTGCCAGCAACCCCTTTGGCAGGGAGCAGTTCTTC.

The DNA for the CDR3 is TGTGCCAGCACCGTAGCGGGAGGACGCGAGCAGTACTTC. Protein product: CASTVAGGREQYF. The V call is TRBV2, the J call TRBJ2-7; 10 bases fit TRBD2. This CDR3 spans 13 amino acids. J lost 6 bases, V lost 7 bases, and 6 bases had no gene match. Looked up from germline, CDR1 is SNHLY and CDR2 is FYNNEI.

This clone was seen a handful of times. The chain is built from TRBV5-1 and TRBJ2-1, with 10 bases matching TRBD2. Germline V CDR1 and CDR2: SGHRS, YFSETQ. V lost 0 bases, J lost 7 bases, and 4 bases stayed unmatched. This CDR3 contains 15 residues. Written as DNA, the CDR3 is TGCGCCAGCAGCTTGGCCGGGACTAGCGTGAATGAGCAGTTCTTC. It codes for CASSLAGTSVNEQFF.

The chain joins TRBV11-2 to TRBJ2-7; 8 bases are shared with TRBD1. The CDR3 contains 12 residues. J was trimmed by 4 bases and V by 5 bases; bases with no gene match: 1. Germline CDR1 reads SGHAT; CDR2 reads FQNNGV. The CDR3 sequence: CASSRDRYEQYF. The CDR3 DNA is TGTGCCAGCAGCCGGGACAGGTACGAGCAGTACTTC.

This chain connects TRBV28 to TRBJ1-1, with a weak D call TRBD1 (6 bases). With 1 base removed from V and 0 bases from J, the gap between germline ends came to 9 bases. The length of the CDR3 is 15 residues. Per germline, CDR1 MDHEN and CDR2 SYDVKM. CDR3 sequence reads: CASSLSDSMNTEAFF. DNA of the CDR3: TGTGCCAGCAGTTTATCGGACAGCATGAACACTGAAGCTTTCTTT. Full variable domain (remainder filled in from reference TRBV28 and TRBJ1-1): DVKVTQSSRYLVKRTGEKVFLECVQDMDHENMFWYRQDPGLGLRLIYFSYDVKMKEKGDIPEGYSVSREKKERFSLILESASTNQTSMYLCASSLSDSMNTEAFFGQGTRLTVV.

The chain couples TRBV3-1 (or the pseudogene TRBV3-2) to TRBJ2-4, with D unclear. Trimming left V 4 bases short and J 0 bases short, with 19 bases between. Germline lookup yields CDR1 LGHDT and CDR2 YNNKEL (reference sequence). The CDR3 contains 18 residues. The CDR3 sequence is CASSLLGGGGIAKNIQYF. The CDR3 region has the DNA TGTGCCAGCAGCCTTCTCGGCGGCGGTGGTATAGCCAAAAACATTCAGTACTTC.

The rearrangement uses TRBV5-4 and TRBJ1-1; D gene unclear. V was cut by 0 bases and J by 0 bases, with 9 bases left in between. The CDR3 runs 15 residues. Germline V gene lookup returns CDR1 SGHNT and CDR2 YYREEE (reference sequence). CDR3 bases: TGTGCCAGCAGCTTGGCCCAGTCAATGAACACTGAAGCTTTCTTT. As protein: CASSLAQSMNTEAFF.

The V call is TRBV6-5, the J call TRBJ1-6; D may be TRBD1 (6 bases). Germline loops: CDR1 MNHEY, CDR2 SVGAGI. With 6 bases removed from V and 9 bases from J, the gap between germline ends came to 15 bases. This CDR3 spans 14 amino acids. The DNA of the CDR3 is TGTGCCAGCAGAATACAGGGTTTAGGTTCACCCCTCCACTTT. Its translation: CASRIQGLGSPLHF.

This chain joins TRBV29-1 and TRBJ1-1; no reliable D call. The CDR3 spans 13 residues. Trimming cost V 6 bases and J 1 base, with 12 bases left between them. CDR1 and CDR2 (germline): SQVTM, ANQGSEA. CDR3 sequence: CSVYSIENTEAFF. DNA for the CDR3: TGCAGCGTCTACAGTATTGAGAACACTGAAGCTTTCTTT.

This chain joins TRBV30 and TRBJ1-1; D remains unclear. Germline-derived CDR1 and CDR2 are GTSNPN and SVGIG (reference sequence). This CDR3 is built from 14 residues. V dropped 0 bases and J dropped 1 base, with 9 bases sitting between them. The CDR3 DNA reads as TGTGCCTGGAGTGTACTTTATGGGAACACTGAAGCTTTCTTT. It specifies CAWSVLYGNTEAFF. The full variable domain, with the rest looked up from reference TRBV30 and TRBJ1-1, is SQTIHQWPATLVQPVGSPLSLECTVEGTSNPNLYWYRQAAGRGLQLLFYSVGIGQISSEVPQNLSASRPQDRQFILSSKKLLLSDSGFYLCAWSVLYGNTEAFFGQGTRLTVV.

In nucleotides, the CDR3 is TGTGCCACCAGTGATACCGGGACAGGGAACAACGAGCAGTACTTC. Translated, it gives CATSDTGTGNNEQYF. This chain joins TRBV24-1 and TRBJ2-7; 9 nucleotides align to TRBD1. The CDR3 runs to 15 residues. After removal of 3 bases from V and 5 bases from J, the junction contained 7 bases not matched to a gene. From germline, CDR1 is KGHDR and CDR2 SFDVKD.

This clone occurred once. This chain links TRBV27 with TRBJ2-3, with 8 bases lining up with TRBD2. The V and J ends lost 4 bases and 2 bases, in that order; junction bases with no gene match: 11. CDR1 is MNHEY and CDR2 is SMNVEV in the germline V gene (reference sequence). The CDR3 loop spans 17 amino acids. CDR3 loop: CASSSRRLARYTDTQYF. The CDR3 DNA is TGTGCCAGCAGTTCACGACGACTAGCGCGATACACAGATACGCAGTATTTT.

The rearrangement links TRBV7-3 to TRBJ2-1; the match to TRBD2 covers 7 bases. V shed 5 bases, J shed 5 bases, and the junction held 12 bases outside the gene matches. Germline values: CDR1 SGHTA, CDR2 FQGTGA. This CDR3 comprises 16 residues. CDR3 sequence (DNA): TGTGCCAGCAGCCCGACGTCGGGACTACCAGACAATGAGCAGTTCTTC. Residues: CASSPTSGLPDNEQFF. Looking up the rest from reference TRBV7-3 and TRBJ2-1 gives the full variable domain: GAGVSQTPSNKVTEKGKYVELRCDPISGHTALYWYRQSLGQGPEFLIYFQGTGAADDSGLPNDRFFAVRPEGSVSTLKIQRTERGDSAVYLCASSPTSGLPDNEQFFGPGTRLTVL.

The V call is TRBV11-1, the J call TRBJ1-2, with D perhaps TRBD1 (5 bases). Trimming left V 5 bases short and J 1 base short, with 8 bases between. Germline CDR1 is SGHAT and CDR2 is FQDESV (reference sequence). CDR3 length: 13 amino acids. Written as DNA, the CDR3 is TGTGCCAGCAGCACAGACAGTAACTATGGCTACACCTTC. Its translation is CASSTDSNYGYTF.

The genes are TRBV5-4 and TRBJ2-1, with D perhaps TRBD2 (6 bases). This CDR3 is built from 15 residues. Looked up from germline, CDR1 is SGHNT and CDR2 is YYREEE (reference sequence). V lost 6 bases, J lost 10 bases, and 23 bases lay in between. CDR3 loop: CASTYFGRSVGEQFF. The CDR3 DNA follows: TGTGCCAGCACCTACTTCGGGAGATCAGTAGGCGAGCAGTTCTTC.

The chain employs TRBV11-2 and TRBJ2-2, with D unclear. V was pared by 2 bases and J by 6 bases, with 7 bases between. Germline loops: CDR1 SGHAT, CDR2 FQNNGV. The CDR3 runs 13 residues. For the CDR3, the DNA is TGTGCCAGCAGCTTATTAAATGCCGGGGAGCTGTTTTTT. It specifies CASSLLNAGELFF. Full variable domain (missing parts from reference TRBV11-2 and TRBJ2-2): EAGVAQSPRYKIIEKRQSVAFWCNPISGHATLYWYQQILGQGPKLLIQFQNNGVVDDSQLPKDRFSAERLKGVDSTLKIQPAKLEDSAVYLCASSLLNAGELFFGEGSRLTVL.

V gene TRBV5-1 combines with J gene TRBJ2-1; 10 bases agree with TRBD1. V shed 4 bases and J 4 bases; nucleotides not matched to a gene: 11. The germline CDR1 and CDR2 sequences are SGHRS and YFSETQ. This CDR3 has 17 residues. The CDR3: CASSPARPGQGYNEQFF. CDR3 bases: TGCGCCAGCAGCCCAGCAAGACCGGGACAGGGGTACAATGAGCAGTTCTTC.

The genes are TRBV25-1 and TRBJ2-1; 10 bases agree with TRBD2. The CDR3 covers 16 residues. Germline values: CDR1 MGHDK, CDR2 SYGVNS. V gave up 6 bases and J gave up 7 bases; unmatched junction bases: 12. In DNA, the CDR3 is TGTGCCAGCAGCCCCAATCGACTAGCGGGTGGTAATGAGCAGTTCTTC. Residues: CASSPNRLAGGNEQFF.

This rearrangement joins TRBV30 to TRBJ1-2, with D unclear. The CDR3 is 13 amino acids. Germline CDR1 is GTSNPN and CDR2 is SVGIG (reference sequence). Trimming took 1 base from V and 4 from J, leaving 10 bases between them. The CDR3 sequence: CAWSAMLGYGYTF. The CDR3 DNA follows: TGTGCCTGGAGTGCCATGCTCGGCTATGGCTACACCTTC.

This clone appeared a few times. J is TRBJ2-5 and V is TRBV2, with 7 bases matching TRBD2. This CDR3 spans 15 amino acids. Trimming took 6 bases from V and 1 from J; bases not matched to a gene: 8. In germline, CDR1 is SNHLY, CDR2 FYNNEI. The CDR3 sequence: CASRGRSGVQETQYF. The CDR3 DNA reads TGTGCCAGCAGGGGTAGAAGCGGGGTCCAAGAGACCCAGTACTTC.